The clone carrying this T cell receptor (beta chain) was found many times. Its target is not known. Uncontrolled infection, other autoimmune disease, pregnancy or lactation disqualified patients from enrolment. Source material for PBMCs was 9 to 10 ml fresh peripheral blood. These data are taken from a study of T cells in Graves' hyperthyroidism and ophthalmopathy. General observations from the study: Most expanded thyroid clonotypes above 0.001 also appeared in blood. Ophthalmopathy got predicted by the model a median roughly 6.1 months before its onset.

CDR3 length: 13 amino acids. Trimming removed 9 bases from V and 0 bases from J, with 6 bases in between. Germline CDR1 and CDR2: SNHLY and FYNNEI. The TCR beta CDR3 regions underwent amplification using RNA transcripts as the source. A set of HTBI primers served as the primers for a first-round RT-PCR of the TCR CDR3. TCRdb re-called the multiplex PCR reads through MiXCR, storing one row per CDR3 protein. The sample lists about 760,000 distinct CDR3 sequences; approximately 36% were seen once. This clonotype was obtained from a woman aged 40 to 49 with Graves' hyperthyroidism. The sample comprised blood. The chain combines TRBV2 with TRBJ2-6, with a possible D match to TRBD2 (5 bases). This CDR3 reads CARGDSGANVLTF. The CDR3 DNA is TGTGCCAGGGGAGACTCTGGGGCCAACGTCCTGACTTTC.